These 10 T cell receptor beta chains were all obtained from the same sample, sequenced in a study of T cells in Graves' hyperthyroidism and ophthalmopathy. The source material, RNA transcripts, was used to amplify TCR beta CDR3 regions. The HTBI primer set served for first-round RT-PCR of the TCR CDR3. Using its own MiXCR run on the multiplex PCR reads, TCRdb lists one record per CDR3 protein. The repertoire has some 510,000 distinct CDR3 sequences, less than 25% of them found once; the top ten carry 26%. The sample was blood. The origin of the receptors is a man younger than 30 with Graves' hyperthyroidism.

This clonotype showed up many times. A read error may produce the germline difference seen at one junction end. The chain couples TRBV12-3 or TRBV12-4 to TRBJ1-3; D is undetermined. The CDR3 consists of 13 residues. The CDR3 sequence is CASTFLSGSTIYF. In nucleotides, the CDR3 is TGTGCCAGCACCTTCCTATCTGGAAGCACCATATATTTT.

This clonotype was picked up many times. The chain recombines TRBV6-2 or TRBV6-3 with TRBJ1-1; perhaps TRBD1 as D (6 bases). The CDR3 sequence is 16 residues long. CDR1 and CDR2 (germline): MNHEY, SVGEGT. The V gene lost 5 bases and the J gene lost 4 bases, with 20 bases spanning the gap. The DNA for the CDR3 is TGTGCCAGCAGTATCGATCCGGGGGGCATGGGCACTGAAGCTTTCTTT. Translation: CASSIDPGGMGTEAFF.

This clonotype has just a few counts. A much larger clone sits a single nucleotide away, making a read error possible. The CDR3 end shows no conserved phenylalanine or tryptophan, and so a read error is likely. The J gene is TRBJ1-1, the V gene TRBV28; 9 bases are shared with TRBD1. The CDR3 consists of 15 residues. Germline V gene data show CDR1 as MDHEN and CDR2 as SYDVKM. The J segment lost 5 bases and the V segment lost 5 bases, leaving 9 bases of the junction unmatched. Here the CDR3 DNA reads TGTGCCAGCAGTATAATTTGGGACAGGGAAACTGAAGCTTTCGTT. Protein sequence: CASSIIWDRETEAFV.

The chain recombines TRBV10-2 with TRBJ2-7, with 11 bases identical to TRBD2. V shed 6 bases and J 6 bases; nucleotides not matched to a gene: 7. CDR3 length: 14 amino acids. Germline values: CDR1 WSHSY, CDR2 SAAADI. CDR3 nucleotide sequence: TGCGCCAGCAGACCGGGACTAGCGGTTCCCGAGCAGTACTTC. Its translation: CASRPGLAVPEQYF.

This clonotype was seen ten or more times. The rearrangement uses TRBV30 and TRBJ1-3, with 9 bases that match TRBD1. CDR1 GTSNPN and CDR2 SVGIG come from the germline V gene (reference sequence). Losses at the gene ends were 2 bases for V and 8 bases for J; bases not matched to a gene: 7. The CDR3 is made up of 14 amino acids. The CDR3 sequence is CAWSRTGDRDTIYF. DNA of the CDR3: TGTGCCTGGAGTCGGACAGGGGACCGGGACACCATATATTTT.

This clonotype has at least ten counts. V and J are TRBV7-3 and TRBJ2-2; D is unresolved. The germline V and J ends were trimmed by 5 bases and 3 bases, with 10 bases remaining between them. Germline V gene data show CDR1 as SGHTA and CDR2 as FQGTGA. The CDR3 contains 14 residues. In DNA form, the CDR3 reads TGTGCCAGCAGCCCCCCGGGTCACACCGGGGAGCTGTTTTTT. Encoded protein: CASSPPGHTGELFF.

This clonotype was seen many times. The genes are TRBV6-1 and TRBJ1-2; D uncertain. Looked up from germline, CDR1 is MNHNS and CDR2 is SASEGT. V was clipped by 6 bases and J by 7 bases, with 15 bases between them. This CDR3 has 13 residues. The CDR3 loop is CASSSFVELGYTF. In DNA, the CDR3 is TGTGCCAGCAGCTCCTTCGTCGAACTTGGCTACACCTTC.

This clonotype has ten or more counts. CDR3 sequence reads: CASTGGGNQPQHF. DNA for the CDR3: TGTGCCAGTACAGGGGGTGGCAATCAGCCCCAGCATTTT. The chain is built from TRBV12-3 or TRBV12-4 and TRBJ1-5; 8 positions match TRBD1. Unmatched junction bases numbered 3, after V lost 9 bases and J lost 2 bases. This CDR3 spans 13 amino acids.

This clonotype was observed at least ten times. The chain has TRBV28 and TRBJ2-7, with 8 positions matching TRBD1. Germline V CDR1 and CDR2: MDHEN, SYDVKM. V shed 7 bases and J 3 bases; nucleotides not matched to a gene: 5. The CDR3 length is 13 residues. CDR3 residues: CASKDRENYEQYF. In DNA form, the CDR3 reads TGTGCCAGCAAGGACAGGGAGAACTACGAGCAGTACTTC.

This clonotype showed up many times. The chain carries TRBV16 and TRBJ1-2; possibly TRBD1 for D (5 bases). Trimming shortened V by 1 base and J by 7 bases, and 16 bases separated the two germline ends. Germline V lookup: CDR1 KGHSY, CDR2 FQNENV. The CDR3 has 15 amino acids. In DNA form, the CDR3 reads TGTGCCAGCAGCCAATTTAAGAGCCAGGGCGGTGGCTACACCTTC. Protein sequence: CASSQFKSQGGGYTF. Complete variable domain (other parts from reference TRBV16 and TRBJ1-2): GEEVAQTPKHLVRGEGQKAKLYCAPIKGHSYVFWYQQVLKNEFKFLISFQNENVFDETGMPKERFSAKCLPNSPCSLEIQATKLEDSAVYFCASSQFKSQGGGYTFGSGTRLTVV.